A selection of T cell receptor beta chains follows, all from one sample in a study of a mutant IDH1 vaccine in newly diagnosed glioma. Produced via immunoSEQ multiplex PCR; TCRdb's table is partial and in-frame only. The sample lists more than 25,000 clones, roughly 80% occurring once. These receptors lack a known antigen. This specimen was PBMCs, taken from a glioma patient whose treatment included an IDH1 peptide vaccine. Source of these receptors: a woman aged 25-40 years with glioma. Some clones in this sample may be carry-over from other donors' samples. The CDR3 runs from the conserved cysteine through the conserved F or W. The D gene is left open where the match is weak. A row's size may be missing; if present it is once, few, many or a size class.

D	V	J	size	DNA	CDR3
NA	TRBV6-6	TRBJ2-7	once	TGTGCCAGCAGGGAGGGAGACTACGAGCAGTACTTC	CASREGDYEQYF
NA	TRBV6-4	TRBJ2-3	NA	TGTGCCAGCAGTCTACTCGGACGGGGGTTGGGCAGTACGCAGTATTTT	CASSLLGRGLGSTQYF
NA	TRBV2	TRBJ1-2	NA	TGTGCCAGCAGTGAAGGGGTACGGATATCGACTTTC	CASSEGVRISTF
NA	TRBV5-1	TRBJ2-1	NA	TGCGCCAGCAGCGGACCGGCCTACAATGAGCAGTTCTTC	CASSGPAYNEQFF
TRBD2	TRBV7-2	TRBJ2-3	NA	TGTGCCAGCAGCTTAGTAGCGGGAGGGAGCACAGATACGCAGTATTTT	CASSLVAGGSTDTQYF
TRBD1	TRBV5-1	TRBJ1-3	NA	TGCGCCAGCAGCTGGGACAGGGCTGGAAACACCATATATTTT	CASSWDRAGNTIYF
TRBD2	TRBV13	TRBJ2-3	NA	TGTGCCAGCAGCTTCGCGGGACTAGCGGGAGAAGATACGCAGTATTTT	CASSFAGLAGEDTQYF
TRBD2	TRBV9	TRBJ2-7	once	TGTGCCAGCAGTCCCACAGTGGGTAGCGGGAGTGTCAAGCAGTACTTC	CASSPTVGSGSVKQYF
NA	TRBV18	TRBJ2-7	NA	TGTGCCAGCTCACCTCGGGACTTATCCTACGAGCAGTACTTC	CASSPRDLSYEQYF
NA	TRBV29-1	TRBJ1-3	NA	TGCAGCGTTTTCCTAGGGGGGACGGGAAACACCATATATTTT	CSVFLGGTGNTIYF
NA	TRBV19	TRBJ1-2	NA	TGTGCCAGTAGTCCCGGGGTCAACTATGGCTACACCTTC	CASSPGVNYGYTF
TRBD1	TRBV7-9	TRBJ2-3	NA	TGTGCCAGCAGCCCCGGACAGGGGATGGATACGCAGTATTTT	CASSPGQGMDTQYF
TRBD2	TRBV19	TRBJ2-1	NA	TGTGCCAGTAGCTTGACTAGCGGGAGAGGGAATGAGCAGTTCTTC	CASSLTSGRGNEQFF
TRBD2	TRBV7-3	TRBJ2-1	few	TGTGCCAGCAGCTTGGAGGGAGGACTAGCGGGATCGAAAGAGCAGTTCTTC	CASSLEGGLAGSKEQFF
NA	TRBV6-6	TRBJ2-6	few	TGTGCCTCCCGGGACGGGGGCTCTGGGGCCAACGTCCTGACTTTC	CASRDGGSGANVLTF
NA	TRBV6-1	TRBJ1-1	medium-sized	TGTGCCAGCAGTGAAGCGAGGGCAGGAGCTTTCTTT	CASSEARAGAFF
TRBD2	TRBV9	TRBJ2-7	NA	TGTGCCAGCAGCTCTAGCGGGGGGGCCTACGAGCAGTACTTC	CASSSSGGAYEQYF